These 16 T cell receptor beta chains share one sample of origin, sequenced in a study of blood T cell repertoires in COVID-19. The assay was immunoSEQ multiplex PCR, and TCRdb's table has in-frame clones only and misses some. The table shows 65,000 to 80,000 clones, with less than 90% occurring only once. The sequenced material came from peripheral blood. These receptors originate from an elderly man in a cohort sampled during active COVID-19.

The V and J genes are TRBV7-9 and TRBJ2-5, with D hard to call. V shed 3 bases and J shed 4 bases, with 18 bases lying between them. CDR3 length: 16 amino acids. Germline CDR1 and CDR2: SEHNR and FQNEAQ (reference sequence). The CDR3 DNA reads TGTGCCAGCAGCTTTTCGGGTCGCCTCTTCCCAGAGACCCAGTACTTC. Amino acid sequence: CASSFSGRLFPETQYF. Full variable domain (outside the CDR3, taken from reference TRBV7-9 and TRBJ2-5): DTGVSQNPRHKITKRGQNVTFRCDPISEHNRLYWYRQTLGQGPEFLTYFQNEAQLEKSRLLSDRFSAERPKGSFSTLEIQRTEQGDSAMYLCASSFSGRLFPETQYFGPGTRLLVL.

This chain uses TRBV28 with TRBJ2-7; the match to TRBD1 covers 7 bases. This CDR3 spans 16 amino acids. Germline CDR1 MDHEN, CDR2 SYDVKM. J gave up 0 bases and V 6 bases, and 11 bases lay outside the gene matches. CDR3 DNA sequence: TGTGCCAGCAGCCCTTCGGGGACAGCAAGCTCCTACGAGCAGTACGTC. Amino acid sequence: CASSPSGTASSYEQYV.

J is TRBJ2-3 and V is TRBV2; 7 nucleotides agree with TRBD2. Per germline, CDR1 SNHLY and CDR2 FYNNEI. J was trimmed by 4 bases and V by 6 bases; bases with no gene match: 4. The CDR3 extends over 13 amino acids. Here the CDR3 DNA reads TGTGCCAGCAGGTCTAGCGGAGCAGATACGCAGTATTTT. This codes for CASRSSGADTQYF.

This chain connects TRBV24-1 to TRBJ1-2; unclear D gene. Trimming removed 5 bases from V and 7 bases from J, with 4 bases in between. The CDR3 loop spans 10 amino acids. CDR1 is KGHDR and CDR2 is SFDVKD in the germline V gene. CDR3 coding DNA: TGTGCCACCAGTGGGAGTGGCTACACCTTC. Amino acids: CATSGSGYTF.

The chain uses TRBV11-2 and TRBJ2-3, with 9 bases aligning to TRBD2. Germline lookup yields CDR1 SGHAT and CDR2 FQNNGV. CDR3 length: 15 amino acids. V shed 5 bases and J 2 bases; nucleotides not matched to a gene: 5. The CDR3 loop is CASSPSGGPTDTQYF. The CDR3 DNA follows: TGTGCCAGCAGCCCCAGCGGGGGGCCCACAGATACGCAGTATTTT.

The chain links TRBV3-1 (or the pseudogene TRBV3-2) to TRBJ1-1; D remains unclear. The V gene lost 3 bases and the J gene lost 0 bases, with 11 bases spanning the gap. Germline CDR1 is LGHDT and CDR2 is YNNKEL (reference sequence). The CDR3 is 15 amino acids. This chain's CDR3 is CASSHNVRMNTEAFF. DNA of the CDR3: TGTGCCAGCAGCCATAACGTGAGAATGAACACTGAAGCTTTCTTT.

The chain joins TRBV7-3 to TRBJ2-3; D is ambiguous. The CDR3 contains 13 residues. Germline V CDR1 and CDR2: SGHTA, FQGTGA. The V end lost 5 bases, the J end lost 1 base, and 7 bases lay between the germline ends. CDR3 DNA: TGTGCCAGCAGCCCCAGCGGCACAGATACGCAGTATTTT. Protein product: CASSPSGTDTQYF.

The chain recombines TRBV11-1 with TRBJ2-5; D not certain. From germline, CDR1 is SGHAT and CDR2 FQDESV (reference sequence). V gave up 1 base and J gave up 6 bases, with 3 bases separating them. The CDR3 runs 11 residues. The chain's CDR3 is CASSLGQTQYF. CDR3 nucleotides: TGTGCCAGCAGCTTAGGGCAGACCCAGTACTTC.

The chain is built from TRBV18 and TRBJ2-3, with 8 bases identical to TRBD2. Germline assignment: CDR1 KGHSH and CDR2 LQKENI. V lost 1 base, J lost 4 bases, and 4 bases stayed unmatched. This CDR3 spans 15 amino acids. In DNA form, the CDR3 reads TGTGCCAGCTCACCACAAAGCGGGGGCGCAGATACGCAGTATTTT. It codes for CASSPQSGGADTQYF.

This clone is a singleton in its sample. V gene TRBV2 combines with J gene TRBJ2-5; D is unresolved. V lost 7 bases and J 2 bases, leaving 11 bases between the germline ends. This CDR3 has 13 residues. Germline loops: CDR1 SNHLY, CDR2 FYNNEI. The CDR3 DNA reads as TGTGCCAGCACGGTAGATCTACAAGAGACCCAGTACTTC. This translates into CASTVDLQETQYF.

CDR3 sequence reads: CSASRGSETQYF. The CDR3 DNA is TGCAGTGCTAGTCGAGGGTCTGAGACCCAGTACTTC. The chain joins TRBV20-1 to TRBJ2-5; perhaps TRBD2 as D (5 bases). The CDR3 sequence is 12 residues long. From germline, CDR1 is DFQATT and CDR2 SNEGSKA (reference sequence). Trimming left V 3 bases short and J 5 bases short, with 10 bases between.

This rearrangement joins TRBV5-6 to TRBJ2-7; a possible D gene is TRBD2 (6 bases). V was clipped by 5 bases and J by 2 bases, with 14 bases between them. Germline V gives CDR1 SGHDT, CDR2 YYEEEE. The CDR3 contains 14 residues. The CDR3 spells CASRLWRDTYEQYV. The CDR3 bases are TGTGCCAGCAGACTCTGGAGGGATACCTACGAGCAGTACGTC.

This chain links TRBV3-1 (or the pseudogene TRBV3-2) with TRBJ2-1; 12 bases are shared with TRBD2. The ends lost 5 bases at V and 8 bases at J; junction bases unmatched: 7. Germline lookup yields CDR1 LGHDT and CDR2 YNNKEL (reference sequence). This CDR3 spans 15 amino acids. The CDR3 here is CASSTLAGGGDEQFF. CDR3 bases: TGTGCCAGCAGCACACTAGCGGGGGGTGGGGATGAGCAGTTCTTC.

V is TRBV28 and J is TRBJ2-3; 11 nucleotides agree with TRBD2. The CDR3 consists of 16 residues. CDR1 is MDHEN and CDR2 is SYDVKM in the germline V gene. V shed 4 bases, J shed 4 bases, and the junction held 7 bases outside the gene matches. The CDR3 coding sequence is TGTGCCAGCAGTTCCGCCACTAGCGGGGGTGCAGATACGCAGTATTTT. It specifies CASSSATSGGADTQYF. Together with reference TRBV28 and TRBJ2-3, the CDR3 gives the full variable domain: DVKVTQSSRYLVKRTGEKVFLECVQDMDHENMFWYRQDPGLGLRLIYFSYDVKMKEKGDIPEGYSVSREKKERFSLILESASTNQTSMYLCASSSATSGGADTQYFGPGTRLTVL.

The chain uses TRBV27 and TRBJ1-4, with D perhaps matching TRBD1 (6 bases). CDR3 length equals 14 residues. Trimming stripped 5 bases from V and 8 bases from J, with 15 bases between. Germline CDR1 MNHEY, CDR2 SMNVEV (reference sequence). This chain's CDR3 is CASSPRQEVEKLFF. CDR3 sequence (DNA): TGTGCCAGCAGTCCCCGACAGGAGGTGGAAAAACTGTTTTTT.

This rearrangement joins TRBV9 to TRBJ1-1; unclear D gene. The CDR3 extends over 14 amino acids. The V end lost 4 bases, the J end lost 1 base, and 11 bases lay between the germline ends. From germline, CDR1 is SGDLS and CDR2 YYNGEE. CDR3 nucleotide sequence: TGTGCCAGCAGCCAGCGGACGGGGAACACTGAAGCTTTCTTT. Amino acids: CASSQRTGNTEAFF.